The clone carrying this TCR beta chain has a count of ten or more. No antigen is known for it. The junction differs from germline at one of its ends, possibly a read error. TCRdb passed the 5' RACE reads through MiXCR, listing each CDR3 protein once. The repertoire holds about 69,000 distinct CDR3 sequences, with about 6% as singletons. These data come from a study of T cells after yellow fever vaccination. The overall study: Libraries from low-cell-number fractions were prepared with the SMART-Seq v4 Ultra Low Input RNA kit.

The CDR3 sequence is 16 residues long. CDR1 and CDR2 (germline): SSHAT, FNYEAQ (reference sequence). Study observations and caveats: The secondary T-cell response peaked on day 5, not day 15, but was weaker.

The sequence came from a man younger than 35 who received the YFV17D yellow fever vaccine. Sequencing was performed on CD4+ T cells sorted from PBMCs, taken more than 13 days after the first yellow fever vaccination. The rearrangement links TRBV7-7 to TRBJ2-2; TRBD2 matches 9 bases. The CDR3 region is CASSPGAGGYTGELFF. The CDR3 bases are TGTGCTAGCAGCCCCGGAGCGGGGGGATACACCGGGGAGCTGTTTTTT.